The clone carrying this T cell receptor (beta chain) was counted once. V shed 6 bases and J shed 9 bases, with 18 bases lying between them. The germline V gene has CDR1 MDHEN and CDR2 SYDVKM. CDR3 length equals 13 residues. In the authors' methods: Reference gene primer amplification gave estimated nucleated cell counts. Sequencing used immunoSEQ multiplex PCR; TCRdb keeps in-frame clones, though not all of them. That table is the source of V, J and clone size, and D and trimming were worked out from the DNA. The sample yields about 90,000 clones, approximately 92% seen once. This entry is derived from a study of blood T cell repertoires in COVID-19. Study details: The analysed material was cDNA or gDNA that came from T cells, B-cell-depleted T cells, or PBMCs.

The gene calls are TRBV28 and TRBJ2-7; D may be TRBD1 (6 bases). This TCR came from a woman in her fifties or sixties with active COVID-19. The sequencing sample was made of peripheral blood. The CDR3 loop is CASSRQATKGQYF. DNA of the CDR3: TGTGCCAGCAGCCGACAGGCGACGAAAGGGCAGTACTTC.